This entry features one T cell receptor (beta chain) sequence. In the source study's methods: For nucleated cells, counts were estimated from reference gene primer amplification. Assay: immunoSEQ multiplex PCR; the TCRdb copy retains only in-frame clones and omits some. V and J calls and clone size are those listed in that table; D and trimming were worked out from the DNA. The sample has some 100,000 clones; 90% to 95% are singletons. The CDR3 spans 15 residues. The germline V gene encodes CDR1 SGHNT and CDR2 YENEEA. V trimming: 4 bases; J trimming: 5 bases; junction bases outside the gene matches: 9. The data derive from a study of blood T cell repertoires in COVID-19.

The receptor was isolated from a man between 45 and 60 years old with acute or convalescent COVID-19. V is TRBV11-3 and J is TRBJ2-3; 7 nucleotides line up with TRBD2. Input material: peripheral blood. The CDR3 nucleotides are TGTGCCAGCAGCTCGGGGGGAGGGCGAGGAGATACGCAGTATTTT. Protein product: CASSSGGGRGDTQYF.